What follows are 29 T cell receptor beta chains derived from one specimen sequenced in a study of lung T cells in sarcoidosis with Löfgren's syndrome. TCRdb re-called the reads with MiXCR, one entry per CDR3 protein. The table records 60,000 or so distinct CDR3 sequences, around 21% of them present only once. Sequencing was done on a sample of CD4+ T cells from PBMCs. The receptors derive from a human donor with sarcoidosis (Löfgren's syndrome or another form), or a control subject (not recorded which).

V usage is TRBV28 and J usage is TRBJ2-7, with D perhaps given as TRBD1 or TRBD2 (7 bases each). CDR3 length: 14 amino acids. Trimming removed 5 bases from V and 4 bases from J, with 15 bases in between. Germline lookup yields CDR1 MDHEN and CDR2 SYDVKM. CDR3 sequence reads: CASSQGGLSYEQYV. CDR3 nucleotide sequence: TGTGCCAGCAGTCAGGGGGGGCTCTCGTACGAGCAGTACGTC.

This clonotype was seen once. V usage is TRBV18 and J usage is TRBJ2-3; D tentatively reads TRBD1 or TRBD2 (7 bases each). V was pared by 6 bases and J by 8 bases, with 21 bases between. The CDR3 runs to 15 residues. Germline CDR1 KGHSH, CDR2 LQKENI. CDR3 region: CASSPPTGRAGTQYF. CDR3 coding DNA: TGTGCCAGCTCCCCCCCGACAGGGAGGGCAGGTACGCAGTATTTT.

The chain uses TRBV2 and TRBJ2-1; D not certain. CDR1 is SNHLY and CDR2 is FYNNEI in the germline V gene. Trimming cost V 5 bases and J 12 bases, with 14 bases left between them. This CDR3 comprises 12 residues. In DNA, the CDR3 is TGTGCCAGCAGTATAGAGGTTATAGGGCAGTTCTTC. It translates to CASSIEVIGQFF.

This clonotype showed up many times. V usage is TRBV6-1 and J usage is TRBJ2-1; a possible D gene is TRBD2 (7 bases). This CDR3 region has 13 residues. With 11 bases removed from V and 7 bases from J, the gap between germline ends came to 18 bases. CDR1 MNHNS and CDR2 SASEGT come from the germline V gene. CDR3 amino acids: CAAVVQGGNEQFF. The CDR3 DNA follows: TGTGCCGCGGTGGTACAGGGAGGGAATGAGCAGTTCTTC.

The table lists this clonotype with many counts. The CDR3 DNA is TGTGCCAGCAGTTACTCGCGGGGGGATTCACCCCTCCACTTT. Its protein product is CASSYSRGDSPLHF. The chain employs TRBV6-6 and TRBJ1-6; perhaps TRBD1 as D (5 bases). The CDR3 sequence is 14 residues long. In germline, CDR1 is MNHNY, CDR2 SVGAGI (reference sequence). V lost 0 bases, J lost 8 bases, and 8 bases lay in between.

The J gene is TRBJ2-3, the V gene TRBV7-9; D not certain. CDR1 and CDR2 (germline): SEHNR, FQNEAQ (reference sequence). Trimming shortened V by 1 base and J by 14 bases, and 22 bases separated the two germline ends. CDR3 length equals 15 residues. Here the CDR3 reads CASSLGLGNTDARYF. CDR3 coding DNA: TGTGCCAGCAGCTTAGGTTTGGGAAACACAGATGCGCGGTATTTT.

In its sample, this clonotype was seen many times. V is TRBV4-2 and J is TRBJ2-2; no reliable D call. Deletions cut 5 bases from V and 0 bases from J, with 7 bases between. The CDR3 has 14 residues. Germline assignment: CDR1 LGHNA and CDR2 YNFKEQ. CDR3 amino acids: CASSALANTGELFF. The CDR3 region has the DNA TGTGCCAGCAGCGCTCTAGCGAACACCGGGGAGCTGTTTTTT.

This clonotype has a count of ten or more. The chain couples TRBV20-1 to TRBJ2-1; the D is unclear. The CDR3 totals 14 residues. The germline gives CDR1 DFQATT, CDR2 SNEGSKA (reference sequence). Trimming took 5 bases from V and 4 from J, leaving 15 bases between them. Here the CDR3 reads CSASPFRIYNEQFF. The CDR3 region has the DNA TGCAGTGCTTCCCCGTTCCGGATATACAATGAGCAGTTCTTC.

This chain uses TRBV7-3 with TRBJ2-7, with TRBD1 matching over 10 bases. Germline values: CDR1 SGHTA, CDR2 FQGTGA. CDR3 length: 16 amino acids. The ends lost 2 bases at V and 4 bases at J; junction bases unmatched: 8. The chain's CDR3 is CASSLRSGQGIYEQYF. Written as DNA, the CDR3 is TGTGCCAGCAGCTTACGGTCGGGACAGGGGATTTACGAGCAGTACTTC.

On this clonotype itself: An end of the junction differs from the germline gene, which may be a read error. The chain employs TRBV19 and TRBJ2-5; D is undetermined. CDR1 and CDR2 (germline): LNHDA, SQIVND (reference sequence). This CDR3 comprises 14 residues. CDR3 sequence: CASSIDSVSATHYF. CDR3 in DNA: TGTGCCAGTAGTATAGATTCAGTTTCTGCGACCCATTACTTC.

This clonotype has ten or more counts. The gene calls are TRBV7-2 and TRBJ1-6, with TRBD1 matching 7 bases. The germline gives CDR1 SGHTA, CDR2 FQGNSA. The trim removed 5 bases at V and 6 bases at J, leaving 7 bases unmatched. The CDR3 sequence is 15 residues long. The chain's CDR3 is CASSREWDSNSPLHF. The CDR3 nucleotides read TGTGCCAGCAGCCGAGAATGGGACAGTAATTCACCCCTCCACTTT.

Points on this clonotype: A much more abundant neighbour one base away suggests this may be a read error. The chain has TRBV6-1 and TRBJ1-3, with 7 nucleotides matching TRBD1. This CDR3 contains 16 residues. Germline CDR1 and CDR2: MNHNS and SASEGT. The junction had 9 bases not matched to a gene; V was cut back by 6 bases and J by 1 base. The CDR3 region is CASRWDRPMSGNTIYF. Written as DNA, the CDR3 is TGTGCCAGCAGATGGGACAGACCGATGTCTGGAAACACCATATATTTT.

This clonotype has a count of ten or more. The junction departs from the called germline gene at one end, perhaps through a read error. The J gene is TRBJ1-4, the V gene TRBV7-7; 8 nucleotides match TRBD1. The CDR3 spans 14 residues. Germline assignment: CDR1 SSHAT and CDR2 FNYEAQ (reference sequence). Written as DNA, the CDR3 is TGTGCTAGCAGCGAGACAGGGGCCCTTGAAAAACTGTTTTTT. It specifies CASSETGALEKLFF.

The CDR3 loop reads CASRPSNTDTQYF. CDR3 bases: TGTGCCAGCAGACCGTCTAACACAGATACGCAGTATTTT. The gene calls are TRBV6-1 and TRBJ2-3, with D unresolved. Germline assignment: CDR1 MNHNS and CDR2 SASEGT. V was shortened by 6 bases and J by 2 bases, with 9 bases between the two germline ends. The CDR3 is 13 residues long.

The chain recombines TRBV20-1 with TRBJ2-2; D gene uncertain. V was clipped by 4 bases and J by 0 bases, with 9 bases between them. Looked up from germline, CDR1 is DFQATT and CDR2 is SNEGSKA (reference sequence). The CDR3 is 14 residues long. The chain's CDR3 is CSATQRPNTGELFF. The DNA of the CDR3 is TGCAGTGCTACCCAGCGACCGAACACCGGGGAGCTGTTTTTT.

About this clonotype: The conserved closing phenylalanine or tryptophan is absent in this CDR3, likely reflecting a read error. The chain joins TRBV27 to TRBJ2-4, with TRBD1 as a possible D gene (6 bases). Germline-derived CDR1 and CDR2 are MNHEY and SMNVEV (reference sequence). This CDR3 region has 16 residues. Trimming shortened V by 6 bases and J by 0 bases, and 15 bases separated the two germline ends. The CDR3 DNA reads TGTGCCAGCAGCCCCGGGGACAAACAAGCCAAAAACATTCAGTACCTC. Residues: CASSPGDKQAKNIQYL.

This clonotype came up many times. V is TRBV6-1 and J is TRBJ2-3, with a weak D call TRBD2 (6 bases). The CDR3 covers 16 residues. Trimming pared 10 bases from V and 1 base from J, leaving 21 bases between. CDR1 and CDR2 from the germline V gene are MNHNS and SASEGT. The CDR3 sequence: CAIQTGGEKGTDTQYF. CDR3 sequence (DNA): TGTGCCATCCAGACGGGCGGGGAGAAGGGCACAGATACGCAGTATTTT.

This clonotype was picked up many times. This chain joins TRBV6-1 and TRBJ2-3, with D possibly being TRBD1 (6 bases). Trimming shortened V by 6 bases and J by 0 bases, and 13 bases separated the two germline ends. Germline assignment: CDR1 MNHNS and CDR2 SASEGT. CDR3 size: 15 residues. The CDR3 nucleotides read TGTGCCAGCAGGGACAGAGGGGACAGCACAGATACGCAGTATTTT. This gives the protein CASRDRGDSTDTQYF.

The count of this clonotype is one. The chain couples TRBV3-1 to TRBJ2-5; D may match TRBD1 or TRBD2 (5 bases each). The CDR3 contains 14 residues. V was cut by 4 bases and J by 2 bases, with 11 bases left in between. Germline CDR1 reads LGHDT; CDR2 reads YNNKEL (reference sequence). CDR3 DNA: TGTGCCAGCAGCCCCCGGGACCTACAAGAGACCCAGTACTTC. It encodes CASSPRDLQETQYF.

The J gene is TRBJ2-3, the V gene TRBV30; D perhaps matches TRBD1 (6 bases). Germline-derived CDR1 and CDR2 are GTSNPN and SVGIG (reference sequence). CDR3 length: 13 residues. V lost 0 bases to trimming and J lost 6 bases, with 10 bases between them. CDR3 DNA: TGTGCCTGGAGTGTCACAGGGTCCGATACGCAGTATTTT. Amino acids: CAWSVTGSDTQYF.

Worth noting for this clonotype: A much larger clone sits a single nucleotide away, making a read error possible. The J gene is TRBJ1-4, the V gene TRBV20-1, with D unclear. The V gene's germline CDR1 is DFQATT and CDR2 SNEGSKA (reference sequence). The CDR3 spans 15 residues. V was trimmed by 5 bases and J by 4 bases, leaving 17 bases between them. The CDR3: CSALLPRAFNEKLFF. The CDR3 nucleotides are TGCAGTGCTCTTCTACCGAGAGCCTTTAATGAAAAACTGTTTTTT.

This clonotype was seen ten or more times. The chain carries TRBV6-1 and TRBJ2-7; 9 bases agree with TRBD1. In germline, CDR1 is MNHNS, CDR2 SASEGT. V lost 3 bases, J lost 6 bases, and 6 bases stayed unmatched. This CDR3 comprises 14 residues. In DNA, the CDR3 is TGTGCCAGCAGTGATACAGGGGGCCGGGGCGAGCAGTACGTC. Translating it yields CASSDTGGRGEQYV.

This clonotype came up many times. The rearrangement joins TRBV6-1 to TRBJ2-4; a weak D match, TRBD2 (5 bases). CDR1 and CDR2 from the germline V gene are MNHNS and SASEGT. The germline V and J ends were trimmed by 6 bases and 0 bases, with 12 bases remaining between them. CDR3 length: 15 amino acids. The CDR3 nucleotides read TGTGCCAGCAGCAAGGAGCGGCTAGCCAAAAACATTCAGTACTTC. This sequence encodes CASSKERLAKNIQYF.

This clonotype showed up just once. Since a much larger clone is just one base distant, this may be a read error. The chain is built from TRBV11-1 and TRBJ2-1; 9 bases are shared with TRBD2. Trimming cost V 8 bases and J 0 bases; bases outside gene matches: 14. In germline, CDR1 is SGHAT, CDR2 FQDESV (reference sequence). The CDR3 is 18 residues long. The CDR3 reads CASGSQLGTSSSYNEQFF. CDR3 DNA: TGTGCCAGCGGCTCCCAACTCGGGACTAGCAGCTCCTACAATGAGCAGTTCTTC.

This clonotype was detected only a few times. The rearrangement links TRBV5-1 to TRBJ1-2, with D perhaps matching TRBD1 (5 bases). The V end lost 0 bases, the J end lost 5 bases, and 11 bases lay between the germline ends. Germline lookup yields CDR1 SGHRS and CDR2 YFSETQ. The CDR3 covers 14 residues. The CDR3 coding sequence is TGCGCCAGCAGCTTGGAAGGGGCAGCGTATGGCTACACCTTC. Its translation is CASSLEGAAYGYTF.

This clonotype came up many times. This sequence joins TRBV20-1 and TRBJ2-2, with TRBD2 matching over 8 bases. The V gene end was trimmed by 1 base and the J gene end by 1 base; junction bases not matched to a gene: 8. In germline, CDR1 is DFQATT, CDR2 SNEGSKA (reference sequence). The CDR3 runs to 17 residues. CDR3 in amino acids: CSARVKGAGVNTGELFF. The CDR3 DNA reads as TGCAGTGCTAGAGTAAAAGGAGCGGGAGTGAACACCGGGGAGCTGTTTTTT.

The V and J genes are TRBV18 and TRBJ1-6; D call uncertain. The V gene's germline CDR1 is KGHSH and CDR2 LQKENI. The CDR3 is 16 residues long. Trimming stripped 0 bases from V and 7 bases from J, with 13 bases between. CDR3 in amino acids: CASSPPQRSGNSPLHF. The CDR3 DNA sequence: TGTGCCAGCTCACCACCCCAGCGGTCGGGAAATTCACCCCTCCACTTT.

This clonotype was seen repeatedly, ten times or more. The J gene is TRBJ2-3, the V gene TRBV6-6; D is possibly TRBD1 (5 bases). CDR1 is MNHNY and CDR2 is SVGAGI in the germline V gene (reference sequence). With 0 bases removed from V and 2 bases from J, the gap between germline ends came to 9 bases. The CDR3 runs 15 residues. In DNA, the CDR3 is TGTGCCAGCAGTTACTCAAGGACAACCACAGATACGCAGTATTTT. Translated, it gives CASSYSRTTTDTQYF.

This clonotype was counted between two and nine times. V gene TRBV12-3 or TRBV12-4 combines with J gene TRBJ2-5; either TRBD1 or TRBD2 may fit D (5 bases each). Trimming removed 5 bases from V and 5 bases from J, with 9 bases in between. CDR3 length: 12 residues. This CDR3 reads CASSGGSETQYF. The CDR3 DNA reads TGTGCCAGCAGTGGGGGTTCGGAGACCCAGTACTTC.